The sample holds many counts of the clone carrying this T cell receptor beta chain. Trimming stripped 7 bases from V and 4 bases from J, with 5 bases between. Germline V gives CDR1 SNHLY, CDR2 FYNNEI. The CDR3 runs 11 residues. TCRdb re-called the 5' RACE reads through MiXCR, storing one row per CDR3 protein. The top ten clones hold 6% to 8% of a sample with roughly 130,000 distinct CDR3 sequences, roughly 7.7% of them seen once. The sample comes from a study of CD8 T cells in ankylosing spondylitis. The clonotype originates from a male donor with ankylosing spondylitis. The chain is built from TRBV2 and TRBJ1-3; D is undetermined. The sample was synovial fluid, either unsorted or a sorted T cell fraction (not recorded which). CDR3 amino acids: CASTGGNTIYF. The CDR3 DNA reads as TGTGCCAGCACCGGAGGAAACACCATATATTTT.